The clone carrying this TCR beta chain was observed at least ten times. Its antigen remains unknown. The junction had 11 bases not matched to a gene; V was cut back by 5 bases and J by 2 bases. The CDR3 is made up of 17 amino acids. CDR1 is SEHNR, CDR2 FQNEAQ, per germline (reference sequence). TCRdb recomputed calls from the reads with MiXCR, one row per CDR3 protein. The sample yields hundreds of thousands of distinct CDR3 sequences, about 8.8% seen once. This specimen belongs to a study of T cell repertoires in cytomegalovirus infection. On the study more broadly: Public TCR beta signatures were indicative of both CMV infection and a matching HLA type.

Study conclusions and caveats: Cumulated frequencies of public TCR beta families served to identify carriers of CMV plus the relevant HLA. Across the ex vivo response, the dominant clonotypes were HLA-C-restricted CMV-specific TCR beta clonotypes.

The J gene is TRBJ2-5, the V gene TRBV7-9, with TRBD1 matching over 10 bases. Material for sequencing was PBMCs. The receptor comes from a human donor in good health (CMV status not recorded). Some clones in this sample may be carry-over from other donors' samples. The CDR3 reads CASSVTADRGRQETQYF. The CDR3 DNA reads TGTGCCAGCAGCGTCACAGCGGACAGGGGGAGACAAGAGACCCAGTACTTC.